Each of the 25 T cell receptor beta chains below was sequenced from the same sample in a study of post-analysis software for immune sequencing data. Included in the TCR beta cDNA libraries were unique molecular identifiers. TCRdb processed the PCR reads anew with MiXCR; each CDR3 protein has one entry. The sample lists 170,000 or so distinct CDR3 sequences, 30% seen once, with more than 1.3% in the top ten. These receptors' targets are unknown. Study outcomes and limitations: In patients, TRBV5-6, TRBV5-1 and TRBV20-1 belonged to several TRBV segments found more frequently than in controls.

The sample consisted of blood. The source is a girl aged 5 to 17 with multiple sclerosis.

This chain links TRBV20-1 with TRBJ1-1; D not certain. The germline V gene has CDR1 DFQATT and CDR2 SNEGSKA (reference sequence). This CDR3 has 15 residues. Trimming took off 1 base at V and 0 bases at J, with 12 bases between the two ends. The CDR3 protein is CSARASGMVNTEAFF. CDR3 DNA sequence: TGCAGTGCTAGAGCCTCGGGGATGGTGAACACTGAAGCTTTCTTT.

Points on this clonotype: Germline and junction disagree at one end, which may indicate a read error. The chain uses TRBV27 and TRBJ2-1, with TRBD2 matching 11 bases. The assigned J gene may be wrong: the sequence end matches TRBJ2-7 better. This CDR3 region has 16 residues. From germline, CDR1 is MNHEY and CDR2 SMNVEV (reference sequence). The CDR3 DNA reads as TGTGCGAGCAGGCGACTAGCGGGATCGGGGTACAATGAGCAGTACTTC. This gives the protein CASRRLAGSGYNEQYF.

Ten or more counts support this clonotype. The chain links TRBV29-1 to TRBJ2-7; either TRBD1 or TRBD2 may fit D (5 bases each). V gave up 4 bases and J gave up 0 bases, with 16 bases separating them. The CDR3 runs to 15 residues. Germline V gene sequence: CDR1 SQVTM, CDR2 ANQGSEA. CDR3 nucleotide sequence: TGCAGCGTTGTTAAGGGGACGTCGAGCTCCTACGAGCAGTACTTC. Its translation is CSVVKGTSSSYEQYF.

There are many counts of this clonotype. This chain joins TRBV5-1 and TRBJ2-3, with D possibly TRBD2 on 6 matching bases. This CDR3 contains 12 residues. Germline CDR1 SGHRS, CDR2 YFSETQ. V lost 3 bases to trimming and J lost 5 bases, with 7 bases between them. The CDR3 region is CASSSAGDTQYF. In nucleotides, the CDR3 is TGCGCCAGCAGCTCAGCGGGAGATACGCAGTATTTT.

This rearrangement joins TRBV7-3 to TRBJ2-1; D is undetermined. Deletions cut 2 bases from V and 2 bases from J, with 10 bases between. This CDR3 has 15 residues. The germline V gene has CDR1 SGHTA and CDR2 FQGTGA. The chain's CDR3 is CASSLSIGTYNEQFF. DNA of the CDR3: TGTGCCAGCAGCTTATCGATAGGCACCTACAATGAGCAGTTCTTC.

As regards this clonotype: This may arise from a read error, as a much more abundant clone is one base away. This chain joins TRBV9 and TRBJ2-1, with D perhaps being TRBD1 or TRBD2 (6 bases each). V was trimmed by 2 bases and J by 13 bases, leaving 31 bases between them. This CDR3 comprises 18 residues. Germline CDR1 is SGDLS and CDR2 is YYNGEE. CDR3 nucleotide sequence: TGTGCCAGCAGCGTGGGGGGCTTGAACCAGACAGGCGAAGAGACCCAGTTCTTC. This gives the protein CASSVGGLNQTGEETQFF.

This clonotype has a count of ten or more. The chain couples TRBV5-1 to TRBJ2-5; D is uncertain. CDR1 and CDR2 (germline): SGHRS, YFSETQ. V shed 4 bases and J shed 2 bases, with 9 bases lying between them. The CDR3 is 13 residues long. This CDR3 is CASSPEQQETQYF. The CDR3 nucleotides are TGCGCCAGCAGCCCAGAGCAGCAAGAGACCCAGTACTTC.

This clonotype was recorded a few times. This chain connects TRBV10-1 to TRBJ2-3; D is unresolved. Deletions cut 3 bases from V and 4 bases from J, with 8 bases between. The CDR3 runs 13 residues. Germline V gene sequence: CDR1 WNHNN, CDR2 SYGVQD (reference sequence). The CDR3, as DNA: TGCGCCAGCAGTGAAGAGCAGCCAGATACGCAGTATTTT. This gives the protein CASSEEQPDTQYF.

This clonotype was found a few times. The rearrangement links TRBV7-9 to TRBJ2-1, with 11 bases identical to TRBD2. Germline V lookup: CDR1 SEHNR, CDR2 FQNEAQ (reference sequence). With V trimmed by 2 bases and J by 8 bases, 5 bases remained unmatched. This CDR3 comprises 15 residues. The CDR3 region is CASSLSLAGVDEQFF. The DNA of the CDR3 is TGTGCCAGCAGCTTATCACTAGCGGGAGTAGATGAGCAGTTCTTC.

This clonotype was observed a few times. Since a much larger clone is just one base distant, this may be a read error. The V gene is TRBV6-6, the J gene TRBJ2-7; TRBD2 matches at 7 bases. The V gene end was trimmed by 5 bases and the J gene end by 7 bases; junction bases not matched to a gene: 11. This CDR3 comprises 14 residues. CDR1 is MNHNY and CDR2 is SVGAGI in the germline V gene (reference sequence). The CDR3 DNA sequence: TGTGCCAGCAGTGGGGCCGGGACTAACGGGGAGCAGTACTTC. Its translation: CASSGAGTNGEQYF.

The rearrangement links TRBV6-5 to TRBJ2-1, with D unclear. The V end was cut by 0 bases, the J end by 5 bases, with 11 bases between. This CDR3 contains 15 residues. Germline lookup yields CDR1 MNHEY and CDR2 SVGAGI. The CDR3 here is CASSYSSDPNNEQFF. In DNA, the CDR3 is TGTGCCAGCAGTTACTCCAGCGACCCAAACAATGAGCAGTTCTTC.

As regards this clonotype: A much larger clone differs from this one at a single base, so this may be a read error. The chain has TRBV24-1 and TRBJ2-1; TRBD1 aligns across 7 bases. Germline V gene data show CDR1 as KGHDR and CDR2 as SFDVKD. The CDR3 consists of 17 residues. The CDR3 DNA reads as TGTGCCACCAGTGATTGGGGTGCACAGGGGACACAAGTTGAGCAGTGCTTC. Its translation is CATSDWGAQGTQVEQCF.

This clonotype was seen a single time. The junction departs from the called germline gene at one end, perhaps through a read error. The rearrangement joins TRBV9 to TRBJ1-4; D gene uncertain. The CDR3 spans 13 residues. Looked up from germline, CDR1 is SGDLS and CDR2 is YYNGEE. CDR3 nucleotide sequence: TGTGCCAGCAGCGGGGGAATGGGCGAAAAACGGTTTTTT. It is translated as CASSGGMGEKRFF.

This clonotype has a handful of counts. The chain has TRBV3-1 and TRBJ2-7, with D unclear. The V and J ends lost 8 bases and 1 base respectively, with 21 bases between them. Germline-derived CDR1 and CDR2 are LGHDT and YNNKEL (reference sequence). The CDR3 totals 16 residues. CDR3 DNA sequence: TGTGCCAGCGCCTCATCCGACGACCCGATATCCTACGAGCAGTACTTC. It yields the protein CASASSDDPISYEQYF.

This clonotype was observed many times. The chain is built from TRBV12-3 or TRBV12-4 and TRBJ2-5; 7 bases fit TRBD1. This CDR3 has 16 residues. The ends lost 3 bases at V and 1 base at J; junction bases unmatched: 8. CDR3: CASSFGTGQSQETQYF. CDR3 nucleotide sequence: TGTGCCAGCAGTTTCGGGACGGGACAGAGCCAAGAGACCCAGTACTTC.

At least ten counts were recorded for this clonotype. The chain recombines TRBV18 with TRBJ2-1; D is perhaps TRBD1 (5 bases). Germline values: CDR1 KGHSH, CDR2 LQKENI. This CDR3 is 19 amino acids long. Trimming stripped 3 bases from V and 0 bases from J, with 21 bases between. The DNA for the CDR3 is TGTGCCAGCTCACCTTACCCCCCCACGACAGTTAGCTCCTACAATGAGCAGTTCTTC. Translation gives CASSPYPPTTVSSYNEQFF.

This clonotype has a count of ten or more. The V and J genes are TRBV29-1 and TRBJ1-5; D is ambiguous. Deletions cut 4 bases from V and 4 bases from J, with 11 bases between. This CDR3 spans 13 amino acids. Germline V gene sequence: CDR1 SQVTM, CDR2 ANQGSEA. The CDR3, as DNA: TGCAGCGTTGCTCAAGTCAGTAATCAGCCCCAGCATTTT. Translating it yields CSVAQVSNQPQHF.

Comments on this clonotype: Possible read error: a much larger clone is one base away. This chain joins TRBV27 and TRBJ2-4; the D gene is possibly TRBD2 (5 bases). Near its end, the DNA agrees better with TRBJ2-7, so the J call may be wrong. There are 15 residues in the CDR3. Germline V lookup: CDR1 MNHEY, CDR2 SMNVEV (reference sequence). DNA of the CDR3: TGTGTCAGCAGTTCCCTCCAAACGGGGTGGGACGAGCAGTACTTC. Translating it yields CVSSSLQTGWDEQYF.

The rearrangement joins TRBV12-5 to TRBJ2-2; unclear D gene. With 6 bases removed from V and 0 bases from J, the gap between germline ends came to 8 bases. This CDR3 has 14 amino acids. Looked up from germline, CDR1 is LGHNT and CDR2 is FRNRAP. The CDR3 reads CASGHAANTGELFF. As DNA, the CDR3 is TGTGCTAGTGGCCACGCAGCGAACACCGGGGAGCTGTTTTTT.

The rearrangement links TRBV12-3 or TRBV12-4 to TRBJ2-5, with TRBD1 matching over 12 bases. This CDR3 contains 18 residues. Trimming cost V 5 bases and J 11 bases; bases outside gene matches: 21. The DNA of the CDR3 is TGTGCCAGCAGTCCCACCGGGACAGGGGGCGAATGGCTTACGACGCAGTACTTC. The encoded protein is CASSPTGTGGEWLTTQYF.

This clonotype has just a few counts. The chain has TRBV11-2 and TRBJ2-1, with 10 positions matching TRBD2. Germline V gives CDR1 SGHAT, CDR2 FQNNGV. There are 15 residues in the CDR3. V shed 5 bases and J 2 bases; nucleotides not matched to a gene: 3. The CDR3 sequence is CASSTSGTAYNEQFF. CDR3 in DNA: TGTGCCAGCAGCACTAGCGGGACCGCCTACAATGAGCAGTTCTTC.

This clonotype was seen a handful of times. The V gene is TRBV19, the J gene TRBJ2-5; no definite D call. Looked up from germline, CDR1 is LNHDA and CDR2 is SQIVND (reference sequence). The CDR3 sequence is 13 residues long. Trimming shortened V by 2 bases and J by 2 bases, and 6 bases separated the two germline ends. CDR3 DNA: TGTGCCAGTAGTATATCCAGTCAAGAGACCCAGTACTTC. This sequence encodes CASSISSQETQYF.

The chain links TRBV5-1 to TRBJ1-1; D is ambiguous. This CDR3 comprises 14 residues. Trimming shortened V by 4 bases and J by 1 base, and 11 bases separated the two germline ends. The germline V gene has CDR1 SGHRS and CDR2 YFSETQ. This CDR3 is CASSPQPSNTEAFF. The CDR3 DNA sequence: TGCGCCAGCAGCCCCCAACCATCGAACACTGAAGCTTTCTTT.

The J gene is TRBJ2-3, the V gene TRBV9; D gene uncertain. Trimming stripped 3 bases from V and 0 bases from J, with 5 bases between. The CDR3 consists of 13 residues. CDR1 is SGDLS and CDR2 is YYNGEE in the germline V gene. This CDR3 is CASSATSTDTQYF. The DNA for the CDR3 is TGTGCCAGCAGCGCCACGAGCACAGATACGCAGTATTTT.

This chain connects TRBV7-6 to TRBJ2-5; the D gene is possibly TRBD2 (6 bases). The CDR3 is made up of 16 amino acids. In germline, CDR1 is SGHVS, CDR2 FNYEAQ. V gave up 2 bases and J gave up 1 base, with 14 bases separating them. CDR3 DNA sequence: TGTGCCAGCAGCTTATACACGTTAGCGGCCCAAGAGACCCAGTACTTC. This translates into CASSLYTLAAQETQYF.